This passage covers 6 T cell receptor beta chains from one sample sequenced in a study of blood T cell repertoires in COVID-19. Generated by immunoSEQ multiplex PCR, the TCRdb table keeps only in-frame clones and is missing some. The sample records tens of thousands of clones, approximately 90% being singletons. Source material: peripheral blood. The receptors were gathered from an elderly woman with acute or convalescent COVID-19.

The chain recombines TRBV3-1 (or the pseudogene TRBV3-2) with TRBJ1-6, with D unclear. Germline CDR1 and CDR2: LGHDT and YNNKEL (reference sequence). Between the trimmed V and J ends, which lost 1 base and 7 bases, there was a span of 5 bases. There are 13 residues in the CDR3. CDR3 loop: CASSQAGNSPLHF. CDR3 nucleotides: TGTGCCAGCAGCCAAGCGGGAAATTCACCCCTCCACTTT.

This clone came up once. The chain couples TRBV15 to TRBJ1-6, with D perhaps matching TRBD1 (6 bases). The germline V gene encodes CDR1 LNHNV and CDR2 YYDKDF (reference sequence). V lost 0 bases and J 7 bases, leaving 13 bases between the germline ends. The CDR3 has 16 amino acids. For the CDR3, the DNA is TGTGCCACCAGCAGAGATCGGAGACAGGCCAATTCACCCCTCCACTTT. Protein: CATSRDRRQANSPLHF.

The CDR3 spells CASSLAPPGDTEAFF. DNA of the CDR3: TGCGCCAGCAGCTTGGCTCCCCCCGGGGACACTGAAGCTTTCTTT. V is TRBV5-1 and J is TRBJ1-1, with no clear D. This CDR3 is 15 amino acids long. Trimming shortened V by 0 bases and J by 3 bases, and 12 bases separated the two germline ends. The germline CDR1 and CDR2 sequences are SGHRS and YFSETQ.

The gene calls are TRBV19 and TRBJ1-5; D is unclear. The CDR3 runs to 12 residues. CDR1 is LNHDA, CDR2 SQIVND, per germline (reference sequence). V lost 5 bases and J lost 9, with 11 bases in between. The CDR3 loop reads CASSVDQRPQHF. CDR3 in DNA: TGTGCCAGTAGTGTGGATCAGCGGCCCCAGCATTTT.

The CDR3 spells CASSQDFGGYEQYF. Here the CDR3 DNA reads TGTGCCAGCAGCCAAGATTTCGGGGGTTACGAGCAGTACTTC. The chain links TRBV3-1 (or the pseudogene TRBV3-2) to TRBJ2-7; the D gene is possibly TRBD2 (6 bases). Germline CDR1 reads LGHDT; CDR2 reads YNNKEL (reference sequence). V was cut by 0 bases and J by 4 bases, with 10 bases left in between. The CDR3 spans 14 residues.

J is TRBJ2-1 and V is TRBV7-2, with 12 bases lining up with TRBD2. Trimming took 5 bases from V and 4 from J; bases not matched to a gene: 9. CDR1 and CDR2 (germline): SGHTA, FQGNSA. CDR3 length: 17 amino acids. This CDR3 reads CASSDGLLAGGYNEQFF. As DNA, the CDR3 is TGTGCCAGCAGCGACGGGCTTCTAGCGGGGGGGTACAATGAGCAGTTCTTC.